This TCR beta chain comes out of a study of T cell responses to AZD1222 COVID-19 vaccine. Overall study: Some second doses came at about 4 weeks and others at about 12 weeks; these were pooled. Study observations and caveats: Just 5 or 6 AZD1222 recipients tested seropositive at baseline. A mostly white British donor set with more females was recruited, and clonal diversity was possibly underestimated. Distributed over spike, vaccine-associated CD4 TCRs predominated at 160-218 and 743-854.

About this clone: Its antigen is unidentified.

Generated by immunoSEQ multiplex PCR, the TCRdb table keeps only in-frame clones and is missing some. Among about 120,000 clones, about 87% were seen once, and the ten largest hold under 6.5%. In germline, CDR1 is MNHEY, CDR2 SVGEGT. J was trimmed by 5 bases and V by 6 bases; bases with no gene match: 5. CDR3 length equals 15 residues. The rearrangement uses TRBV6-2 or TRBV6-3 and TRBJ2-5; 14 bases line up with TRBD2. This receptor was taken from an adult in good health. The sequences come from peripheral blood, collected on day 0 of AZD1222 vaccination. The CDR3 coding sequence is TGTGCCAGCAGCCCCGGGACTAGCGGGGGTGAGACCCAGTACTTC. It specifies CASSPGTSGGETQYF.